Below, one T cell receptor beta chain is given with its context. TCRdb re-called the 5' RACE reads through MiXCR, storing one row per CDR3 protein. The sample holds 200,000 or so distinct CDR3 sequences, approximately 6.7% seen once. V was clipped by 4 bases and J by 6 bases, with 7 bases between them. The CDR3 consists of 11 residues. These data come from a study of T cells after yellow fever vaccination. This receptor was taken from a man younger than 45 who received the YFV17D yellow fever vaccine. The material sequenced was CD4+ T cells sorted from PBMCs, taken on the day of the yellow fever booster vaccination. The chain has TRBV12-3 or TRBV12-4 and TRBJ2-7; D is ambiguous. The CDR3 coding sequence is TGTGCCAGCAGTTCCTCAGGCGAGCAGTACTTC. Translating it yields CASSSSGEQYF.